The 25 T cell receptor beta chains given below trace back to one sample, sequenced in a study of blood T cell repertoires in COVID-19. TCRdb's table, derived via immunoSEQ multiplex PCR, lists solely in-frame clones and lacks some. The sample consists of more than 250,000 clones, 85% to 90% of them appearing once. The sample comprised peripheral blood. The receptors were sampled from a woman between 50 and 59 years old with COVID-19, enrolled during active disease.

This chain connects TRBV7-9 to TRBJ2-2, with D perhaps matching TRBD1 (6 bases). Germline values: CDR1 SEHNR, CDR2 FQNEAQ (reference sequence). CDR3 size: 14 residues. Trimming pared 9 bases from V and 5 bases from J, leaving 16 bases between. The CDR3 sequence: CARTPPGVTGELFF. CDR3 DNA sequence: TGTGCCAGAACTCCTCCAGGGGTTACCGGGGAGCTGTTTTTT.

The genes are TRBV5-1 and TRBJ2-3; possibly TRBD1 for D (6 bases). Germline assignment: CDR1 SGHRS and CDR2 YFSETQ. Trimming removed 1 base at V and 6 bases at J, with 18 bases between. CDR3 length: 16 amino acids. For the CDR3, the DNA is TGCGCCAGCAGCTTGCAGTGGCAGGGGCGCGAGGATACGCAGTATTTT. This encodes CASSLQWQGREDTQYF. Combining the CDR3 with reference TRBV5-1 and TRBJ2-3 gives the whole variable domain KAGVTQTPRYLIKTRGQQVTLSCSPISGHRSVSWYQQTPGQGLQFLFEYFSETQRNKGNFPGRFSGRQFSNSRSEMNVSTLELGDSALYLCASSLQWQGREDTQYFGPGTRLTVL.

V is TRBV30 and J is TRBJ2-5; 9 nucleotides align to TRBD1. Germline V gene sequence: CDR1 GTSNPN, CDR2 SVGIG (reference sequence). The trim removed 3 bases at V and 4 bases at J, leaving 6 bases unmatched. This CDR3 is built from 14 residues. Here the CDR3 reads CAWRHRGLGETQYF. The CDR3 DNA is TGTGCCTGGAGGCACAGGGGGCTGGGAGAGACCCAGTACTTC.

The V call is TRBV6-2 or TRBV6-3, the J call TRBJ1-1; 9 nucleotides match TRBD1. V was pared by 0 bases and J by 0 bases, with 5 bases of the junction left unmatched. The CDR3 is 17 amino acids. Germline V gives CDR1 MNHEY, CDR2 SVGEGT. The CDR3: CASSYSRTGAMNTEAFF. CDR3 bases: TGTGCCAGCAGTTACTCCAGGACAGGGGCTATGAACACTGAAGCTTTCTTT.

This chain connects TRBV27 to TRBJ2-5; 8 bases align to TRBD2. This CDR3 is 14 amino acids long. With 5 bases clipped from V and 4 bases from J, the junction kept 6 bases outside the gene matches. CDR1 is MNHEY and CDR2 is SMNVEV in the germline V gene (reference sequence). CDR3 DNA: TGTGCCAGCAGTCCAAAGCGGGAGACAGAGACCCAGTACTTC. It encodes CASSPKRETETQYF.

V is TRBV7-9 and J is TRBJ2-7; D is possibly TRBD2 (6 bases). V lost 10 bases to trimming and J lost 2 bases, with 12 bases between them. Germline loops: CDR1 SEHNR, CDR2 FQNEAQ (reference sequence). This CDR3 contains 12 residues. The CDR3 region is CAILADPYEQYF. For the CDR3, the DNA is TGTGCCATATTAGCGGATCCCTACGAGCAGTACTTC. Complete variable domain (other parts from reference TRBV7-9 and TRBJ2-7): DTGVSQNPRHKITKRGQNVTFRCDPISEHNRLYWYRQTLGQGPEFLTYFQNEAQLEKSRLLSDRFSAERPKGSFSTLEIQRTEQGDSAMYLCAILADPYEQYFGPGTRLTVT.

This chain joins TRBV13 and TRBJ2-5; the match to TRBD2 covers 13 bases. With 5 bases clipped from V and 5 bases from J, the junction kept 11 bases outside the gene matches. The CDR3 totals 17 residues. Germline V lookup: CDR1 PRHDT, CDR2 FYEKMQ (reference sequence). In DNA form, the CDR3 reads TGTGCCAGCAGCCCAGGACTAGCGGGAGAGGGGGAGGAGACCCAGTACTTC. Translating gives CASSPGLAGEGEETQYF. The complete variable domain, with remaining parts taken from reference TRBV13 and TRBJ2-5, reads AAGVIQSPRHLIKEKRETATLKCYPIPRHDTVYWYQQGPGQDPQFLISFYEKMQSDKGSIPDRFSAQQFSDYHSELNMSSLELGDSALYFCASSPGLAGEGEETQYFGPGTRLLVL.

This chain uses TRBV7-2 with TRBJ2-2, with 8 bases matching TRBD2. Germline loops: CDR1 SGHTA, CDR2 FQGNSA. Losses at the gene ends were 4 bases for V and 1 base for J; bases not matched to a gene: 5. The CDR3 covers 16 residues. Here the CDR3 reads CASSYSAGGNTGELFF. DNA of the CDR3: TGTGCCAGCAGCTATTCCGCGGGGGGGAACACCGGGGAGCTGTTTTTT.

This clone has just a few counts. The chain employs TRBV10-1 and TRBJ2-1; maybe TRBD2 (5 bases). CDR3 length: 15 amino acids. In germline, CDR1 is WNHNN, CDR2 SYGVQD (reference sequence). Trimming cost V 0 bases and J 13 bases, with 19 bases left between them. CDR3 DNA: TGCGCCAGCAGTGAGTCGACGAGCCGGACTCTGCCTCAGTTCTTC. Translating gives CASSESTSRTLPQFF.

The CDR3 nucleotides read TGTGCCAGCTCAGGACGTTCAAGGGGCACTGAAGCTTTCTTT. Translation gives CASSGRSRGTEAFF. This rearrangement joins TRBV18 to TRBJ1-1; weak D call: TRBD1 (5 bases). The V gene's germline CDR1 is KGHSH and CDR2 LQKENI. The CDR3 covers 14 residues. With 5 bases removed from V and 4 bases from J, the gap between germline ends came to 14 bases.

This clone showed up just once. This sequence joins TRBV10-3 and TRBJ2-1, with D possibly being TRBD1 (5 bases). CDR1 and CDR2 (germline): ENHRY, SYGVKD. CDR3 length: 13 amino acids. Trimming left V 4 bases short and J 4 bases short, with 8 bases between. The CDR3 nucleotides are TGTGCCATCAGTGTGACAGAATACAATGAGCAGTTCTTC. Its protein product is CAISVTEYNEQFF.

The V gene is TRBV28, the J gene TRBJ2-6, with a tentative D call TRBD1 (5 bases). Looked up from germline, CDR1 is MDHEN and CDR2 is SYDVKM. This CDR3 is 15 amino acids long. V was clipped by 2 bases and J by 1 base, with 6 bases between them. CDR3 protein: CASSLKGSGANVLTF. The DNA for the CDR3 is TGTGCCAGCAGTTTAAAGGGGTCTGGGGCCAACGTCCTGACTTTC.

The chain combines TRBV12-5 with TRBJ2-1; unclear D gene. Germline lookup yields CDR1 LGHNT and CDR2 FRNRAP. The CDR3 is 12 amino acids. Trimming took 5 bases from V and 8 from J, leaving 10 bases between them. The CDR3 loop reads CASGLRRYEQFF. The CDR3, as DNA: TGTGCTAGTGGTCTCCGCAGGTATGAGCAGTTCTTC.

This chain uses TRBV27 with TRBJ2-7; 7 positions agree with TRBD1. The CDR3 loop spans 11 amino acids. Looked up from germline, CDR1 is MNHEY and CDR2 is SMNVEV (reference sequence). V gave up 1 base and J gave up 11 bases; unmatched junction bases: 2. The CDR3 here is CASSLFQGEYF. The CDR3 DNA sequence: TGTGCCAGCAGTTTATTCCAGGGGGAGTACTTC.

The V and J genes are TRBV6-6 and TRBJ1-6; 7 bases agree with TRBD1. V was pared by 6 bases and J by 7 bases, with 6 bases of the junction left unmatched. Germline V gene data show CDR1 as MNHNY and CDR2 as SVGAGI (reference sequence). This CDR3 has 14 amino acids. DNA for the CDR3: TGTGCCAGCAGACTCGACAGGGACAATTCACCCCTCCACTTT. It codes for CASRLDRDNSPLHF.

J is TRBJ2-7 and V is TRBV24-1; 7 bases line up with TRBD1. The CDR3 has 13 amino acids. The germline V gene encodes CDR1 KGHDR and CDR2 SFDVKD. With V trimmed by 6 bases and J by 3 bases, 4 bases remained unmatched. CDR3 bases: TGTGCCACCAGTCCGGGACAGTACTACGAGCAGTACTTC. Encoded protein: CATSPGQYYEQYF.

The J gene is TRBJ1-3, the V gene TRBV7-2, with 7 bases lining up with TRBD1. With V trimmed by 1 base and J by 0 bases, 3 bases remained unmatched. Germline values: CDR1 SGHTA, CDR2 FQGNSA. This CDR3 has 16 amino acids. In nucleotides, the CDR3 is TGTGCCAGCAGCTTAGAGGGGACAGTCTCTGGAAACACCATATATTTT. Translated: CASSLEGTVSGNTIYF.

V gene TRBV11-2 combines with J gene TRBJ1-4; D gene unclear. V gave up 2 bases and J gave up 0 bases, with 10 bases separating them. This CDR3 region has 16 residues. The germline gives CDR1 SGHAT, CDR2 FQNNGV. CDR3 bases: TGTGCCAGCAGCTTAAATGGGCCAGCAACTAATGAAAAACTGTTTTTT. This encodes CASSLNGPATNEKLFF.

The chain links TRBV21-1 to TRBJ2-1; TRBD1 is the table's D call, not checked against the DNA. TRBV21-1 is recorded as a pseudogene. The CDR3 runs to 12 residues. CDR3 bases: TGTGCCAGCGGGCAGAAGACGTGGGAGCAGTTCTTC. It specifies CASGQKTWEQFF.

This clone was seen only a few times. This chain joins TRBV12-3 or TRBV12-4 and TRBJ1-4; D ambiguous. V lost 1 base and J 8 bases, leaving 5 bases between the germline ends. The CDR3 extends over 12 amino acids. The CDR3 DNA sequence: TGTGCCAGCAGTTTAGGAGGGGAAAAACTGTTTTTT. It encodes CASSLGGEKLFF.

The CDR3 DNA sequence: TGTGCCAGCTCACGGACACACAGGGACTATGGCTACACCTTC. Protein sequence: CASSRTHRDYGYTF. J is TRBJ1-2 and V is TRBV18; D is possibly TRBD1 (6 bases). This CDR3 region has 14 residues. Between the trimmed V and J ends, which lost 4 bases and 3 bases, there was a span of 12 bases. CDR1 and CDR2 (germline): KGHSH, LQKENI.

The chain employs TRBV20-1 and TRBJ1-1, with D perhaps TRBD1 (5 bases). Germline V gene lookup returns CDR1 DFQATT and CDR2 SNEGSKA (reference sequence). CDR3 length: 11 residues. The CDR3 is CRVQGGAEAFF. CDR3 coding DNA: TGCAGGGTCCAAGGAGGGGCCGAAGCTTTCTTT.

The V gene is TRBV7-9, the J gene TRBJ1-4; D unclear. V shed 8 bases and J shed 2 bases, with 6 bases lying between them. Germline values: CDR1 SEHNR, CDR2 FQNEAQ (reference sequence). The CDR3 length is 12 residues. CDR3 sequence reads: CASGPTNEKLFF. CDR3 DNA sequence: TGTGCCAGCGGGCCGACTAATGAAAAACTGTTTTTT.

CDR3 region: CASSLSGTGGTDTQYF. CDR3 nucleotides: TGTGCCAGCAGTTTATCCGGGACAGGGGGCACAGATACGCAGTATTTT. The rearrangement uses TRBV28 and TRBJ2-3; the match to TRBD1 covers 10 bases. The CDR3 consists of 16 residues. V was pared by 1 base and J by 1 base, with 2 bases of the junction left unmatched. Germline V gene data show CDR1 as MDHEN and CDR2 as SYDVKM. Supplemented by reference TRBV28 and TRBJ2-3, the full variable domain reads DVKVTQSSRYLVKRTGEKVFLECVQDMDHENMFWYRQDPGLGLRLIYFSYDVKMKEKGDIPEGYSVSREKKERFSLILESASTNQTSMYLCASSLSGTGGTDTQYFGPGTRLTVL.

The chain uses TRBV7-9 and TRBJ1-4; tentatively, D is TRBD1 (6 bases). The germline CDR1 and CDR2 sequences are SEHNR and FQNEAQ (reference sequence). This CDR3 contains 15 residues. V shed 5 bases and J shed 6 bases, with 16 bases lying between them. The CDR3 here is CASSHLGGGDEKLFF. CDR3 in DNA: TGTGCCAGCAGCCACCTCGGGGGGGGCGATGAAAAACTGTTTTTT.